This T cell receptor beta chain was documented in a study of T cells in Graves' hyperthyroidism and ophthalmopathy. The study's findings and limits: Blood shared most expanded thyroid clonotypes above 0.001.

Researchers amplified the TCR beta CDR3 regions from RNA transcripts. The TCR CDR3 first-round RT-PCR relied on the HTBI primer set. A single record per CDR3 protein comes from TCRdb applying MiXCR to the multiplex PCR reads. The sample includes 750,000 to 950,000 distinct CDR3 sequences, over 35% of them seen just once. Patients aged 18 to 65 with hyperthyroidism were newly diagnosed, with duration under 2 months. A patient was excluded if there was uncontrolled infection, other autoimmune disease, pregnancy or lactation. Source material for PBMCs was about 10 ml fresh peripheral blood. V lost 3 bases, J lost 6 bases, and 8 bases lay in between. The germline gives CDR1 SGHDN, CDR2 FVKESK. The CDR3 contains 13 residues. With respect to this clonotype: Antigen: not known.

The sequenced material came from blood. The chain employs TRBV14 and TRBJ2-2; no clear D gene. This sequence originates from a man in his late teens or twenties with Graves' hyperthyroidism. The CDR3: CASSHARAGELFF. CDR3 sequence (DNA): TGTGCCAGCAGCCATGCCCGGGCCGGGGAGCTGTTTTTT.